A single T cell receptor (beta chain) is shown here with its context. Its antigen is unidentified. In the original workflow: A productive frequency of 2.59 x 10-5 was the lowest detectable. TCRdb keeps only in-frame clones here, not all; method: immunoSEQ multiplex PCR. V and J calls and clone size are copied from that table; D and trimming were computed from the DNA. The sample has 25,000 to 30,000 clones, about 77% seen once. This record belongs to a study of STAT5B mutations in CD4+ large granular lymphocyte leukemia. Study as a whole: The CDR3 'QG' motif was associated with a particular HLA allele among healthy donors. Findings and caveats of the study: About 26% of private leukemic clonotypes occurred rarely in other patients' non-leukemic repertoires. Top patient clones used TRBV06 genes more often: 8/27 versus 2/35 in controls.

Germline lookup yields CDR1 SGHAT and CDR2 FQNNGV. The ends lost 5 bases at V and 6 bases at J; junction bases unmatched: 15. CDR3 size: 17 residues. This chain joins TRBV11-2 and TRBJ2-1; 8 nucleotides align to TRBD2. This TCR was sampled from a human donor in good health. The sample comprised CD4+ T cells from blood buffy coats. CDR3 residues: CASSRGLAGRRGNEQFF. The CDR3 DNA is TGTGCCAGCAGCAGGGGGTTAGCGGGGAGAAGGGGCAATGAGCAGTTCTTC.